The 22 T cell receptor beta chains presented below share a single source sample, sequenced in a study of blood T cells in healthy people across ages. Sample-barcoded 5' priming and a J-beta primer mix drove a second PCR of 7 to 11 cycles. TCRdb re-called the 5' RACE reads through MiXCR, storing one row per CDR3 protein. The data contain approximately 850,000 distinct CDR3 sequences, approximately 48% of them singletons. Sequencing was performed on blood. These receptors all stem from a man in his 60s in good health.

CDR3 nucleotides: TGCAGCGTTGACCAGGGGAGATACGAGCAGTACTTC. It specifies CSVDQGRYEQYF. The chain combines TRBV29-1 with TRBJ2-5; possibly TRBD1 for D (6 bases). Matching the DNA end better, TRBJ2-7 makes the J call doubtful. The V gene's germline CDR1 is SQVTM and CDR2 ANQGSEA. This CDR3 comprises 12 residues.

This clonotype was observed a single time. This chain joins TRBV18 and TRBJ2-1; TRBD2 matches at 8 bases. The CDR3 spans 16 residues. V gave up 0 bases and J gave up 6 bases; unmatched junction bases: 7. Per the germline V gene, CDR1 is KGHSH and CDR2 is LQKENI. CDR3 protein: CASSPPVGGAGNEQFF. Written as DNA, the CDR3 is TGTGCCAGCTCACCACCTGTCGGGGGGGCCGGCAATGAGCAGTTCTTC.

The rearrangement uses TRBV6-5 and TRBJ1-1; D remains unclear. CDR1 is MNHEY, CDR2 SVGAGI, per germline. The CDR3 extends over 13 amino acids. The ends were cut back, 2 bases at V and 2 bases at J, with 6 bases in the middle. The CDR3 DNA reads as TGTGCCAGCAGTTACGGCAGTAACACTGAAGCTTTCTTT. Translation gives CASSYGSNTEAFF.

This clonotype was counted a single time. This may be a read error, as it is one base from a much larger clone. The CDR3 spells CAISERRTREKTQYF. CDR3 DNA: TGTGCCATCAGTGAGAGGCGGACGAGAGAAAAGACCCAGTACTTC. The chain recombines TRBV10-3 with TRBJ2-5; D is uncertain. The CDR3 covers 15 residues. The germline V gene has CDR1 ENHRY and CDR2 SYGVKD. The germline V and J ends were trimmed by 2 bases and 6 bases, with 16 bases remaining between them.

V gene TRBV27 combines with J gene TRBJ2-3; D is unresolved. From germline, CDR1 is MNHEY and CDR2 SMNVEV (reference sequence). The CDR3 totals 14 residues. V gave up 3 bases and J gave up 6 bases, with 13 bases separating them. This CDR3 is CASSLDGLRDTQYF. CDR3 coding DNA: TGTGCCAGCAGTTTGGACGGCCTTAGGGATACGCAGTATTTT.

This clonotype was detected a few times. The chain employs TRBV11-2 and TRBJ2-2, with D tentatively TRBD1 (6 bases). The length of the CDR3 is 14 residues. Deletions cut 4 bases from V and 3 bases from J, with 9 bases between. In germline, CDR1 is SGHAT, CDR2 FQNNGV. CDR3 in DNA: TGTGCCAGCAGCTCACAGGGCCACACCGGGGAGCTGTTTTTT. Translated, it gives CASSSQGHTGELFF.

The gene calls are TRBV15 and TRBJ2-1; 7 nucleotides line up with TRBD1. Per germline, CDR1 LNHNV and CDR2 YYDKDF (reference sequence). The CDR3 sequence is 19 residues long. Trimming cost V 0 bases and J 7 bases; bases outside gene matches: 18. The CDR3 DNA reads as TGTGCCACCAGCAGAGATAGTTTAGGCAGGGGGAGTGCAATTAATGAGCAGTTCTTC. Translating it yields CATSRDSLGRGSAINEQFF.

V usage is TRBV5-1 and J usage is TRBJ1-1; 10 bases fit TRBD1. Trimming cost V 0 bases and J 5 bases; bases outside gene matches: 10. Germline assignment: CDR1 SGHRS and CDR2 YFSETQ. The CDR3 consists of 17 residues. This CDR3 is CASSLVIVGDRGTEAFF. DNA for the CDR3: TGCGCCAGCAGCTTGGTTATAGTCGGGGACAGGGGTACTGAAGCTTTCTTT.

In this sample, this clonotype turned up once. This rearrangement joins TRBV6-1 to TRBJ1-5; D is unclear. Deletions cut 1 base from V and 4 bases from J, with 11 bases between. In germline, CDR1 is MNHNS, CDR2 SASEGT. The CDR3 runs 15 residues. CDR3 nucleotide sequence: TGTGCCAGCAGTGAAGGCCTAAACCTTAATCAGCCCCAGCATTTT. Translated, it gives CASSEGLNLNQPQHF.

This chain joins TRBV20-1 and TRBJ2-5, with TRBD2 matching over 11 bases. With 1 base clipped from V and 6 bases from J, the junction kept 7 bases outside the gene matches. CDR1 is DFQATT and CDR2 is SNEGSKA in the germline V gene (reference sequence). This CDR3 is built from 15 residues. The CDR3 protein is CSARGWTSGQQTQYF. The DNA for the CDR3 is TGCAGTGCTAGAGGTTGGACTAGCGGGCAGCAGACCCAGTACTTC.

The chain uses TRBV27 and TRBJ1-6, with TRBD1 identical over 9 bases. The germline gives CDR1 MNHEY, CDR2 SMNVEV (reference sequence). This CDR3 contains 15 residues. Trimming took 5 bases from V and 9 from J; bases not matched to a gene: 8. CDR3 residues: CASSPQTGGVSPLHF. The DNA for the CDR3 is TGTGCCAGCAGTCCACAGACAGGGGGGGTTTCACCCCTCCACTTT.

This chain uses TRBV5-8 with TRBJ1-2; 9 bases line up with TRBD1. V lost 4 bases and J lost 6; bases outside the gene matches: 16. Germline loops: CDR1 SGHTS, CDR2 YDEGEE. The CDR3 contains 17 residues. CDR3 coding DNA: TGTGCCAGCAGCCTCTACAGGGGGCGCGATACAGTTGATGGCTACACCTTC. Its protein product is CASSLYRGRDTVDGYTF. Combining the CDR3 with reference TRBV5-8 and TRBJ1-2 gives the whole variable domain EAGVTQSPTHLIKTRGQQATLRCSPISGHTSVYWYQQALGLGLQFLLWYDEGEERNRGNFPPRFSGRQFPNYSSELNVNALELEDSALYLCASSLYRGRDTVDGYTFGSGTRLTVV.

The table lists this clonotype with many counts. CDR3 in DNA: TGTGCCAGCACGTCGGGATATGGCTACACCTTC. This translates into CASTSGYGYTF. The rearrangement links TRBV3-1 to TRBJ1-2; D ambiguous. Germline V gives CDR1 LGHDT, CDR2 YNNKEL (reference sequence). The CDR3 loop spans 11 amino acids. V was trimmed by 7 bases and J by 5 bases, leaving 8 bases between them. Full variable domain (remainder filled in from reference TRBV3-1 and TRBJ1-2): DTAVSQTPKYLVTQMGNDKSIKCEQNLGHDTMYWYKQDSKKFLKIMFSYNNKELIINETVPNRFSPKSPDKAHLNLHINSLELGDSAVYFCASTSGYGYTFGSGTRLTVV.

The rearrangement links TRBV29-1 to TRBJ1-2, with D possibly being TRBD1 (5 bases). Germline V CDR1 and CDR2: SQVTM, ANQGSEA. The CDR3 sequence is 13 residues long. Trimming shortened V by 7 bases and J by 6 bases, and 18 bases separated the two germline ends. This chain's CDR3 is CSAARTLLDGYTF. The CDR3 region has the DNA TGCAGCGCGGCGAGGACACTTCTGGATGGCTACACCTTC. The full variable domain, its missing parts supplied by reference TRBV29-1 and TRBJ1-2, is SAVISQKPSRDICQRGTSLTIQCQVDSQVTMMFWYRQQPGQSLTLIATANQGSEATYESGFVIDKFPISRPNLTFSTLTVSNMSPEDSSIYLCSAARTLLDGYTFGSGTRLTVV.

This rearrangement joins TRBV7-2 to TRBJ1-4; no clear D. CDR1 and CDR2 (germline): SGHTA, FQGNSA. Trimming pared 5 bases from V and 6 bases from J, leaving 13 bases between. The CDR3 has 14 residues. The CDR3 reads CASSPRTRHEKLFF. DNA for the CDR3: TGTGCCAGCAGCCCGAGGACCCGACATGAAAAACTGTTTTTT.

This clonotype was observed once. A much larger clone lies a single base off, so this may be a read error. The genes are TRBV29-1 and TRBJ2-4; D ambiguous. The DNA end lines up better with TRBJ2-7; the J call may be wrong. CDR1 and CDR2 from the germline V gene are SQVTM and ANQGSEA. This CDR3 is 10 amino acids long. As DNA, the CDR3 is TGCGGCGTTGGCAGCTACGAGCAGTACTTC. It codes for CGVGSYEQYF.

The chain carries TRBV25-1 and TRBJ1-2; 8 nucleotides match TRBD1. CDR3 length: 15 residues. CDR1 MGHDK and CDR2 SYGVNS come from the germline V gene. The trim removed 4 bases at V and 4 bases at J, leaving 8 bases unmatched. The CDR3 DNA reads TGTGCCAGCAGTGGAGGAGACGACAGGGGCTATGGCTACACCTTC. Protein: CASSGGDDRGYGYTF.

This clonotype was counted only a few times. The rearrangement joins TRBV7-2 to TRBJ1-6, with no clear D. Trimming pared 5 bases from V and 10 bases from J, leaving 9 bases between. The CDR3 runs to 12 residues. Germline CDR1 SGHTA, CDR2 FQGNSA. The CDR3 protein is CASSGWSSPLHF. The CDR3 region has the DNA TGTGCCAGCAGCGGATGGAGCTCACCCCTCCACTTT.

This chain links TRBV4-1 with TRBJ1-5; no clear D. The CDR3 consists of 13 residues. Germline CDR1 MGHRA, CDR2 YSYEKL. Trimming cost V 2 bases and J 6 bases, with 8 bases left between them. The CDR3 DNA reads TGCGCCAGCAGCCAATCGGCAGGTCAGCCCCAGCATTTT. This sequence encodes CASSQSAGQPQHF.

The V and J genes are TRBV20-1 and TRBJ1-2; TRBD1 aligns across 8 bases. The CDR3 is 14 amino acids. Germline-derived CDR1 and CDR2 are DFQATT and SNEGSKA (reference sequence). The V gene end was trimmed by 6 bases and the J gene end by 6 bases; junction bases not matched to a gene: 12. CDR3 DNA: TGCAGTGCCAATCGACTCGGACAGGGAGATGGCTACACCTTC. Residues: CSANRLGQGDGYTF.

This clonotype was detected a few times. The chain couples TRBV7-2 to TRBJ2-1, with 8 bases lining up with TRBD1. J lost 5 bases, V lost 5 bases, and 5 bases had no gene match. Germline loops: CDR1 SGHTA, CDR2 FQGNSA. The CDR3 is made up of 14 amino acids. The DNA of the CDR3 is TGTGCCAGCAGCGCACGACAGGGGAACAATGAGCAGTTCTTC. It encodes CASSARQGNNEQFF.

This clonotype has ten or more counts. V is TRBV7-2 and J is TRBJ1-4; a weak D match, TRBD1 (6 bases). The CDR3 extends over 19 amino acids. Germline V gene data show CDR1 as SGHTA and CDR2 as FQGNSA. V was pared by 3 bases and J by 0 bases, with 20 bases between. The CDR3 spells CASSFSKGVGFATNEKLFF. Here the CDR3 DNA reads TGTGCCAGCAGCTTCTCAAAGGGGGTCGGTTTTGCAACTAATGAAAAACTGTTTTTT.